These 16 T cell receptor beta chains were sequenced from one sample in a study of T cell repertoires in cytomegalovirus infection. MiXCR, run by TCRdb on the reads, gives a single entry per CDR3 protein. The table has 510,000 or so distinct CDR3 sequences, about 30% seen once. The sequenced sample was PBMCs. These receptors all stem from a human donor in good health (CMV status not recorded). Some clones in this sample may be carry-over from other donors' samples.

The chain combines TRBV11-2 with TRBJ2-7; 7 bases agree with TRBD1. The CDR3 extends over 14 amino acids. Per the germline V gene, CDR1 is SGHAT and CDR2 is FQNNGV. The V segment lost 1 base and the J segment 5 bases; nucleotides outside the gene matches: 5. The CDR3 here is CASSLGNRGNEQYV. The CDR3 DNA reads as TGTGCCAGCAGCTTAGGCAACAGGGGTAACGAGCAGTACGTC.

This clonotype was counted a single time. The rearrangement links TRBV28 to TRBJ2-1, with TRBD2 identical over 7 bases. This CDR3 has 15 residues. Germline V lookup: CDR1 MDHEN, CDR2 SYDVKM. V was pared by 5 bases and J by 3 bases, with 7 bases of the junction left unmatched. Here the CDR3 DNA reads TGTGCCAGCAGTCCCGGGACTACCTTCTACAATGAGCAGTTCTTC. Translating it yields CASSPGTTFYNEQFF. The full variable domain, its missing parts supplied by reference TRBV28 and TRBJ2-1, is DVKVTQSSRYLVKRTGEKVFLECVQDMDHENMFWYRQDPGLGLRLIYFSYDVKMKEKGDIPEGYSVSREKKERFSLILESASTNQTSMYLCASSPGTTFYNEQFFGPGTRLTVL.

The chain has TRBV19 and TRBJ1-2, with a possible D match to TRBD1 (6 bases). The CDR3 extends over 16 amino acids. From germline, CDR1 is LNHDA and CDR2 SQIVND (reference sequence). Trimming pared 2 bases from V and 0 bases from J, leaving 13 bases between. CDR3 sequence (DNA): TGTGCCAGTAGTATATACCACAGGGTTGCTAACTATGGCTACACCTTC. Translated, it gives CASSIYHRVANYGYTF.

This clonotype was detected ten times or more. The chain links TRBV7-8 to TRBJ2-7; 10 nucleotides agree with TRBD1. The V and J ends lost 4 bases and 5 bases, in that order; junction bases with no gene match: 2. The CDR3 consists of 13 residues. Germline lookup yields CDR1 SGHVS and CDR2 FQNEAQ. The CDR3 coding sequence is TGTGCCAGCAGCTCTGGGACAGGGGACGAGCAGTACTTC. Translated, it gives CASSSGTGDEQYF.

This clonotype was counted many times. The genes are TRBV7-2 and TRBJ2-3, with a tentative D call TRBD1 (6 bases). This CDR3 spans 16 amino acids. The germline V gene has CDR1 SGHTA and CDR2 FQGNSA. Trimming left V 5 bases short and J 2 bases short, with 17 bases between. The CDR3 DNA reads as TGTGCCAGCAGCGCCCGTTGGACAGCGTTCACAGATACGCAGTATTTT. This encodes CASSARWTAFTDTQYF.

This clonotype was detected a few times. The chain has TRBV29-1 and TRBJ1-1; 9 nucleotides align to TRBD1. V shed 2 bases and J 0 bases; nucleotides not matched to a gene: 7. Germline CDR1 reads SQVTM; CDR2 reads ANQGSEA. The CDR3 sequence is 16 residues long. CDR3 residues: CSVEIPTGGMNTEAFF. The DNA of the CDR3 is TGCAGCGTTGAAATCCCGACAGGGGGGATGAACACTGAAGCTTTCTTT.

This clonotype was recorded many times. V is TRBV7-8 and J is TRBJ2-6, with D tentatively TRBD2 (5 bases). The germline gives CDR1 SGHVS, CDR2 FQNEAQ. The V end lost 4 bases, the J end lost 0 bases, and 10 bases lay between the germline ends. The CDR3 runs to 16 residues. CDR3 sequence (DNA): TGTGCCAGCAGCTCCGGACTTCACTCTGGGGCCAACGTCCTGACTTTC. Its translation is CASSSGLHSGANVLTF.

V and J are TRBV7-8 and TRBJ1-1; D is undetermined. CDR3 length equals 13 residues. CDR1 is SGHVS, CDR2 FQNEAQ, per germline. Between the trimmed V and J ends, which lost 5 bases and 5 bases, there was a span of 12 bases. In DNA form, the CDR3 reads TGTGCCAGCAGCCGAGCGAAGGCAACTGAAGCTTTCTTT. It specifies CASSRAKATEAFF.

The CDR3 nucleotides read TGTGCCAGCAGCTTAGGTGCTAGGACTAGCGGGGATAGCTCCTACAATGAGCAGTTCTTC. This gives the protein CASSLGARTSGDSSYNEQFF. The gene calls are TRBV7-6 and TRBJ2-1; 12 bases agree with TRBD2. CDR1 SGHVS and CDR2 FNYEAQ come from the germline V gene. V shed 1 base, J shed 0 bases, and the junction held 10 bases outside the gene matches. This CDR3 comprises 20 residues.

This clonotype turned up a few times. This chain joins TRBV5-6 and TRBJ2-2; maybe TRBD1 (6 bases). This CDR3 spans 14 amino acids. V was shortened by 0 bases and J by 6 bases, with 9 bases between the two germline ends. Germline-derived CDR1 and CDR2 are SGHDT and YYEEEE. The CDR3 is CASSLAGVSGELFF. CDR3 in DNA: TGTGCCAGCAGCTTGGCAGGGGTATCCGGGGAGCTGTTTTTT.

This clonotype was picked up many times. This chain connects TRBV7-2 to TRBJ2-2, with D maybe TRBD1 (6 bases). The CDR3 has 15 amino acids. Trimming stripped 2 bases from V and 5 bases from J, with 12 bases between. Germline V lookup: CDR1 SGHTA, CDR2 FQGNSA. Here the CDR3 reads CASSLSGQITGELFF. In DNA, the CDR3 is TGTGCCAGCAGCTTATCAGGACAGATAACCGGGGAGCTGTTTTTT.

The V gene is TRBV12-3 or TRBV12-4, the J gene TRBJ2-7; no clear D. CDR3 size: 13 residues. Trimming stripped 6 bases from V and 0 bases from J, with 9 bases between. CDR3 residues: CASSTIHSYEQYF. In DNA, the CDR3 is TGTGCCAGCAGCACGATACACTCCTACGAGCAGTACTTC.

This clonotype was seen only a few times. The rearrangement uses TRBV7-9 and TRBJ1-1; tentatively, D is TRBD1 (5 bases). The CDR3 spans 13 residues. Germline CDR1 and CDR2: SEHNR and FQNEAQ (reference sequence). V lost 4 bases to trimming and J lost 10 bases, with 16 bases between them. The CDR3 sequence is CASSSGAGQAAFF. The CDR3 DNA reads as TGTGCCAGCAGCTCAGGCGCAGGGCAGGCAGCTTTCTTT.

J is TRBJ2-1 and V is TRBV29-1; 12 bases match TRBD2. V lost 7 bases and J lost 8; bases outside the gene matches: 9. Germline V gene data show CDR1 as SQVTM and CDR2 as ANQGSEA. The CDR3 length is 14 residues. The CDR3 sequence: CSAGTSGWSDEQFF. CDR3 DNA: TGCAGCGCAGGGACTAGCGGGTGGTCGGATGAGCAGTTCTTC.

This sequence joins TRBV25-1 and TRBJ1-3; the match to TRBD1 covers 7 bases. Germline loops: CDR1 MGHDK, CDR2 SYGVNS. V was pared by 6 bases and J by 1 base, with 3 bases of the junction left unmatched. This CDR3 region has 14 residues. The CDR3 here is CASRQGTSGNTIYF. For the CDR3, the DNA is TGTGCCAGCAGACAGGGGACTTCTGGAAACACCATATATTTT.

In this sample, this clonotype turned up many times. This chain links TRBV7-8 with TRBJ1-2; TRBD1 matches 10 bases. The CDR3 is 15 amino acids. Germline V CDR1 and CDR2: SGHVS, FQNEAQ. V shed 5 bases and J 7 bases; nucleotides not matched to a gene: 10. The CDR3 DNA follows: TGTGCCAGCAGCCAGAGGACAGGGGGGTTCGGTGGCTACACCTTC. Amino acid sequence: CASSQRTGGFGGYTF. Full variable domain (outside the CDR3, taken from reference TRBV7-8 and TRBJ1-2): GAGVSQSPRYKVAKRGQDVALRCDPISGHVSLFWYQQALGQGPEFLTYFQNEAQLDKSGLPSDRFFAERPEGSVSTLKIQRTQQEDSAVYLCASSQRTGGFGGYTFGSGTRLTVV.